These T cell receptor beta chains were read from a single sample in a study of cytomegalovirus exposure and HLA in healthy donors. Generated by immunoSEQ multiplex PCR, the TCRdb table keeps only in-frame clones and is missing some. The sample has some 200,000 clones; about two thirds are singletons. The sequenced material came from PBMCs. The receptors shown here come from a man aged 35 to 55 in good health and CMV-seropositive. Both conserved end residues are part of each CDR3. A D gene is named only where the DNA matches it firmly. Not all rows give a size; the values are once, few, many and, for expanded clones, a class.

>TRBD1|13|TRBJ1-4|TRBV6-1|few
TGTGCCTACCGGGACAGGGTTAATGAAAAACTGTTTTTT
CAYRDRVNEKLFF
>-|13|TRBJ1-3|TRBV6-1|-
TGTGCCAGCGAGAGGAATTCTGGAAACACCATATATTTT
CASERNSGNTIYF
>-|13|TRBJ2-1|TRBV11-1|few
TGTGCCAGCAGCTTACCGGAGGGTGGTGAGCAGTTCTTC
CASSLPEGGEQFF
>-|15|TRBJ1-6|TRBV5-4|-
TGTGCCAGCAGCTGGGACATCTCCTATAATTCACCCCTCCACTTT
CASSWDISYNSPLHF
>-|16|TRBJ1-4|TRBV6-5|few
TGTGCCAGCAGTTACTCAGGGACTTCAACTAATGAAAAACTGTTTTTT
CASSYSGTSTNEKLFF
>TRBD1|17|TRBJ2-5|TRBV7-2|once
TGTGCCAGCAGCTTATTGGGGATGGGACAGGGCAGAGAGACCCAGTACTTC
CASSLLGMGQGRETQYF
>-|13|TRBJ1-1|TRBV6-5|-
TGTGCCAGCAGCCTTCAGGCCCGAACTGAAGCTTTCTTT
CASSLQARTEAFF
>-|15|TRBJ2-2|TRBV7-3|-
TGTGCCAGCAGCTTAGGGGGGAGTTTGGCCGGGGAGCTGTTTTTT
CASSLGGSLAGELFF
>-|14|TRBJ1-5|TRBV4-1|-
TGCGCCAGCAGCCAAGGCGGTTCCAATCAGCCCCAGCATTTT
CASSQGGSNQPQHF
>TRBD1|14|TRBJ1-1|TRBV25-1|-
TGTGCCAGCAGGGAGGGGGCGAGGGGGACTGAAGCTTTCTTT
CASREGARGTEAFF
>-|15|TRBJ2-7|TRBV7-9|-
TGTGCCAGCAGCTTAGTCTCTGGCGACTACTACGAGCAGTACTTC
CASSLVSGDYYEQYF
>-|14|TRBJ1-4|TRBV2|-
TGTGCCAGCAGTGATTCCCCGGGGGGGGCAAAACTGTTTTTT
CASSDSPGGAKLFF
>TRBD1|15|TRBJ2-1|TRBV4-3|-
TGCGCCAGCAGCCAAGGGACAGGGGCTCTCAATGAGCAGTTCTTC
CASSQGTGALNEQFF
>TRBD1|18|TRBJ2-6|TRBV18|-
TGTGCCAGCTCACCTTTACAGGGGGCTTCCTCTGGGGCCAACGTCCTGACTTTC
CASSPLQGASSGANVLTF
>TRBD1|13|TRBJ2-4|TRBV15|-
TGTGCCACCAGTTGGACAGGGATGGACATTCAGTACTTC
CATSWTGMDIQYF
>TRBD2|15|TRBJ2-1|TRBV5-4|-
TGTGCCAGCAGCTTGGGGGGGGGCTCCTACAATGAGCAGTTCTTC
CASSLGGGSYNEQFF
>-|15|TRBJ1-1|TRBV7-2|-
TGTGCCAGCAGCTTTCAGGTCGTAGAGAACACTGAAGCTTTCTTT
CASSFQVVENTEAFF
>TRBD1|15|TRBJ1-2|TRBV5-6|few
TGTGCCAGCAGCCCGGGGGACAGGAGTAACTATGGCTACACCTTC
CASSPGDRSNYGYTF
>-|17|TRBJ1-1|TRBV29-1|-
TGCAGCGTTATATCCCCGGAGGGGGAGGGGGGGTACACTGAAGCTTTCTTT
CSVISPEGEGGYTEAFF
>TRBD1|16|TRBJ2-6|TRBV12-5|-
TGTGCTAGCCTCCGGGACAGGGTCGGAGGGGCCAACGTCCTGACTTTC
CASLRDRVGGANVLTF
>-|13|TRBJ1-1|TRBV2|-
TGTGCCAGCAGTCAAGACAGGAGCACTGAAGCTTTCTTT
CASSQDRSTEAFF
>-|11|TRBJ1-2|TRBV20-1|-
TGCAGTGCTGGGGGGTATCATGGCTACACCTTC
CSAGGYHGYTF
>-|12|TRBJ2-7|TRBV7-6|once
TGTGCCAGCAGCTTAGTGGGAGCCGAGCAGTACTTC
CASSLVGAEQYF
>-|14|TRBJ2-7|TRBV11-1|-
TGTGCCAGCAGCTTTCGAGGGATCACCTACGAGCAGTACTTC
CASSFRGITYEQYF